This T cell receptor (beta chain) stems from a study of blood T cell repertoires in COVID-19. Overall study context: Both acute and convalescent COVID-19 samples were obtained from the United States, Italy and Spain. The analysed material was cDNA or gDNA that came from T cells, B-cell-depleted T cells, or PBMCs.

Symptom resolution, clearance, or two negative PCRs marked the recovered donors of Cohort 3. V was pared by 7 bases and J by 6 bases, with 4 bases between. CDR3 length: 10 residues. From germline, CDR1 is MDHEN and CDR2 SYDVKM. Profiling relied on immunoSEQ multiplex PCR, and the TCRdb table lists in-frame clones only, not all of them. The table shows roughly 400,000 clones, with 90% occurring only once. This clone has just one count. The specimen was PBMCs or T cells enriched from blood (not recorded which). This TCR was sampled from a man aged 18 to 29 who had recovered from COVID-19. The J gene is TRBJ2-1, the V gene TRBV28; D is undetermined. The CDR3 loop is CASTGNEQFF. The CDR3 DNA is TGTGCCAGCACGGGCAATGAGCAGTTCTTC.